This T cell receptor beta chain is from a study of cytomegalovirus exposure and HLA in healthy donors. Germline V lookup: CDR1 KGHSH, CDR2 LQKENI. The CDR3 length is 18 residues. Trimming pared 3 bases from V and 2 bases from J, leaving 22 bases between. Findings and limits, study-wide: A link between a missense DCLRE1C variant and TCR beta V- and J-gene trimming emerged from a later analysis. Analyses of presence/absence relied on an assumption of roughly uniform sequencing depth across donors. Most TCR sequences were seen very rarely across donors, but some public TCRs occurred in many.

13 Jbeta primers and 60 Vbeta primers were used for the PCR. This table comes from immunoSEQ multiplex PCR, and its TCRdb copy is limited to in-frame clones, with some not included. The table for this sample gives about 130,000 clones. Remarks on this clone: The antigen remains undetermined.

Sequencing was performed on PBMCs. The clonotype was recovered from a middle-aged woman in good health and CMV-seropositive. The chain couples TRBV18 to TRBJ1-2; maybe TRBD1 (6 bases). The CDR3 DNA is TGTGCCAGCTCACCCGTCTCGTTAAGGGCAGGGGAAAACTATGGCTACACCTTC. This encodes CASSPVSLRAGENYGYTF.